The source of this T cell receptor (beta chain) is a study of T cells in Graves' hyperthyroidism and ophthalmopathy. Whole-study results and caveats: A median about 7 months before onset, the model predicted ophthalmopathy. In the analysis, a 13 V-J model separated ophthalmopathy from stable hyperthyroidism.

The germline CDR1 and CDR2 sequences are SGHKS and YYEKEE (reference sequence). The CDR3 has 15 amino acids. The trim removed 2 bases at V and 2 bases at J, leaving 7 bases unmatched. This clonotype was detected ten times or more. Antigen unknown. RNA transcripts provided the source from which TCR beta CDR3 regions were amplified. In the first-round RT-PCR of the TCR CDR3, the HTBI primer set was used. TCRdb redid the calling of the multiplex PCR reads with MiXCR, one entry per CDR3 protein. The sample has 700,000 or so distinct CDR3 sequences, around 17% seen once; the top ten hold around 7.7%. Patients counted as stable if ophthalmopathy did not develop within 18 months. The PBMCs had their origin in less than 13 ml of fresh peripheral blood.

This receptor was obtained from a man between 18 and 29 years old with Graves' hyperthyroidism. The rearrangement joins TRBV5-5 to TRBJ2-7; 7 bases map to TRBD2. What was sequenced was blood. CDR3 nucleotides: TGTGCCAGCAGCTTCCGACTAGCAGTAACCTACGAGCAGTACTTC. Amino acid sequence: CASSFRLAVTYEQYF.